The 30 T cell receptor beta chains below all came from one sample that was sequenced in a study of response to subunit inactivated influenza vaccine. One entry per CDR3 protein results from TCRdb running MiXCR on the RT-PCR reads. In the table there are around 480,000 distinct CDR3 sequences, approximately 15% of which are singletons. Specimen: CD4+ T cells sorted from PBMCs, collected around 25 months after vaccination. The receptor source for this set is a man aged 50-75 years who received an inactivated influenza vaccine.

The gene calls are TRBV19 and TRBJ2-4; maybe TRBD1 (6 bases). The CDR3 is 14 amino acids. Germline CDR1 reads LNHDA; CDR2 reads SQIVND (reference sequence). V was cut by 2 bases and J by 7 bases, with 12 bases left in between. The CDR3, as DNA: TGTGCCAGTAGTATAACAGGGAAGAGGAACATTCAGTACTTC. Translating it yields CASSITGKRNIQYF.

This clonotype was counted only a few times. The gene calls are TRBV28 and TRBJ1-5, with D uncertain. In germline, CDR1 is MDHEN, CDR2 SYDVKM. The CDR3 consists of 15 residues. Trimming pared 5 bases from V and 2 bases from J, leaving 13 bases between. CDR3 region: CASSLAALGNQPQHF. In DNA form, the CDR3 reads TGTGCCAGCAGTCTCGCCGCATTAGGCAATCAGCCCCAGCATTTT.

This chain joins TRBV12-2 and TRBJ2-7. TRBV12-2 counts as a pseudogene. The length of the CDR3 is 13 residues. For the CDR3, the DNA is TGTGCAAGTCGCTTAGGCAGTTTCTACGAGCAGTACTTC. As protein: CASRLGSFYEQYF.

The chain couples TRBV11-2 to TRBJ2-2, with 7 bases identical to TRBD1. CDR1 SGHAT and CDR2 FQNNGV come from the germline V gene. The CDR3 covers 16 residues. The V segment lost 2 bases and the J segment 1 base; nucleotides outside the gene matches: 4. The CDR3 region has the DNA TGTGCCAGCAGCTTATCAAGGACAGGGAACACCGGGGAGCTGTTTTTT. Translation: CASSLSRTGNTGELFF.

In this sample, this clonotype turned up many times. The chain carries TRBV12-3 or TRBV12-4 and TRBJ2-7; perhaps D is TRBD1 or TRBD2 (5 bases each). V was pared by 5 bases and J by 3 bases, with 11 bases between. The CDR3 runs 13 residues. CDR3 sequence: CASSRGPNYEQYF. CDR3 in DNA: TGTGCCAGCAGTAGGGGACCAAACTACGAGCAGTACTTC.

This clonotype was seen a handful of times. The V call is TRBV20-1, the J call TRBJ2-5; TRBD2 matches at 10 bases. Germline CDR1 and CDR2: DFQATT and SNEGSKA (reference sequence). The V and J ends lost 0 bases and 4 bases, in that order; junction bases with no gene match: 8. The CDR3 length is 16 residues. For the CDR3, the DNA is TGCAGTGCTAGAGATCTTTTACTAGCGGGACGAGAGACCCAGTACTTC. Its protein product is CSARDLLLAGRETQYF.

This clonotype was seen more than once but under ten times. The genes are TRBV28 and TRBJ1-1, with D tentatively TRBD1 (6 bases). The ends were cut back, 5 bases at V and 5 bases at J, with 12 bases in the middle. This CDR3 contains 13 residues. From germline, CDR1 is MDHEN and CDR2 SYDVKM. For the CDR3, the DNA is TGTGCCAGCAGTGTACAGGGAGAAACTGAAGCTTTCTTT. Its protein product is CASSVQGETEAFF.

This sequence joins TRBV21-1 and TRBJ2-2; the listed D gene, TRBD1, was not tested against the DNA. TRBV21-1 is a recognized pseudogene. The CDR3 spans 17 residues. CDR3 protein: CASSPRYREMGTGELFF. The CDR3 DNA sequence: TGTGCCAGCAGCCCGAGATACAGGGAGATGGGGACCGGGGAGCTGTTTTTT.

This clonotype has more than one count but fewer than ten. The V call is TRBV11-1, the J call TRBJ2-7; possible D gene TRBD2, 7 bases. Trimming left V 2 bases short and J 0 bases short, with 23 bases between. The CDR3 totals 19 residues. Germline CDR1 reads SGHAT; CDR2 reads FQDESV (reference sequence). CDR3 loop: CASSLPTRARGAPSYEQYF. The CDR3 DNA reads TGTGCCAGCAGCTTACCGACTCGCGCCCGGGGGGCTCCCTCCTACGAGCAGTACTTC.

The chain uses TRBV4-3 and TRBJ2-3; 7 bases agree with TRBD1. J gave up 7 bases and V 1 base, and 8 bases lay outside the gene matches. Per germline, CDR1 LGHNA and CDR2 YSLEER. This CDR3 is 15 amino acids long. In DNA, the CDR3 is TGCGCCAGCAGCCAAGTCTTTCAGGGGGAGTATACGCAGTATTTT. It is translated as CASSQVFQGEYTQYF.

This clonotype was counted a few times. This chain joins TRBV15 and TRBJ2-5, with 7 bases that match TRBD1. Germline trimming cut 5 bases from V and 5 bases from J; bases unmatched to any gene: 8. The CDR3 totals 14 residues. CDR1 is LNHNV, CDR2 YYDKDF, per germline (reference sequence). CDR3 residues: CATSPRQGLETQYF. CDR3 in DNA: TGTGCCACCAGCCCGCGACAGGGTCTGGAGACCCAGTACTTC.

Ten or more counts support this clonotype. The CDR3 DNA follows: TGTGCCAGCAGCTTAGGTAGCGGGAGCCACAATGAGCAGTTCTTC. As protein: CASSLGSGSHNEQFF. The rearrangement links TRBV11-2 to TRBJ2-1; TRBD2 matches 9 bases. Germline assignment: CDR1 SGHAT and CDR2 FQNNGV. The CDR3 extends over 15 amino acids. V shed 1 base, J shed 5 bases, and the junction held 3 bases outside the gene matches.

The V gene is TRBV5-1, the J gene TRBJ2-5; 11 nucleotides match TRBD1. Trimming at V came to 1 base and at J to 1 base, leaving 3 bases not matched to a gene. Germline V CDR1 and CDR2: SGHRS, YFSETQ. The CDR3 extends over 16 amino acids. Here the CDR3 DNA reads TGCGCCAGCAGCTTGTCCGGGACAGGGGGCCAAGAGACCCAGTACTTC. It encodes CASSLSGTGGQETQYF.

The chain uses TRBV29-1 and TRBJ2-3; 8 bases agree with TRBD1. This CDR3 is built from 15 residues. The germline CDR1 and CDR2 sequences are SQVTM and ANQGSEA. V was clipped by 6 bases and J by 6 bases; unmatched bases: 14. The CDR3 sequence: CSVEGGDRSTDTQYF. The DNA of the CDR3 is TGCAGCGTCGAGGGCGGGGACAGGTCGACCGATACGCAGTATTTT.

The chain links TRBV5-1 to TRBJ1-6; D not certain. The CDR3 is made up of 13 amino acids. Germline assignment: CDR1 SGHRS and CDR2 YFSETQ. The V end lost 4 bases, the J end lost 7 bases, and 9 bases lay between the germline ends. The CDR3 sequence is CASSVKGNSPLHF. CDR3 nucleotide sequence: TGCGCCAGCAGCGTAAAAGGGAATTCACCCCTCCACTTT.

This clonotype was seen ten or more times. The chain combines TRBV12-3 or TRBV12-4 with TRBJ2-2; 7 positions agree with TRBD1. This CDR3 has 15 amino acids. V was pared by 7 bases and J by 0 bases, with 5 bases of the junction left unmatched. CDR3 protein: CASNRDRANTGELFF. CDR3 nucleotide sequence: TGTGCCAGCAACCGAGACAGGGCGAACACCGGGGAGCTGTTTTTT.

This rearrangement joins TRBV21-1 to TRBJ1-1. TRBV21-1 is assigned pseudogene status. CDR3 length equals 15 residues. The chain's CDR3 is CASSKASPSDTEAFF. CDR3 DNA: TGTGCCAGCAGCAAAGCGAGTCCCTCAGACACTGAAGCTTTCTTT.

The genes are TRBV7-2 and TRBJ2-7, with D possibly matching TRBD1 (5 bases). V was trimmed by 8 bases and J by 0 bases, leaving 11 bases between them. The CDR3 length is 13 residues. From germline, CDR1 is SGHTA and CDR2 FQGNSA. The CDR3 DNA sequence: TGTGCCAGCGCAGGGTTATCCTCCTACGAGCAGTACTTC. Amino acid sequence: CASAGLSSYEQYF.

The genes are TRBV10-3 and TRBJ2-7, with 10 bases that match TRBD1. Germline V gene data show CDR1 as ENHRY and CDR2 as SYGVKD. Unmatched junction bases numbered 9, after V lost 9 bases and J lost 4 bases. This CDR3 spans 14 amino acids. CDR3 DNA: TGTGCCATTATGCCGGGACAGGGGAATTACGAGCAGTACTTC. Protein product: CAIMPGQGNYEQYF.

The chain couples TRBV4-3 to TRBJ1-2; TRBD1 agrees at 7 bases. The junction had 6 bases not matched to a gene; V was cut back by 0 bases and J by 5 bases. The CDR3 runs to 15 residues. Germline assignment: CDR1 LGHNA and CDR2 YSLEER. In nucleotides, the CDR3 is TGCGCCAGCAGCCAAGAGAACAGGGGAGGGTATGGCTACACCTTC. Protein sequence: CASSQENRGGYGYTF.

Only a few counts were recorded for this clonotype. The chain is built from TRBV4-3 and TRBJ2-3; D is perhaps TRBD2 (7 bases). Germline V gene lookup returns CDR1 LGHNA and CDR2 YSLEER. This CDR3 has 15 residues. Trimming shortened V by 0 bases and J by 8 bases, and 15 bases separated the two germline ends. CDR3 DNA sequence: TGCGCCAGCAGCCAAGATGGGGGGCGCGGGGGTACGCAGTATTTT. Its protein product is CASSQDGGRGGTQYF.

This chain connects TRBV4-1 to TRBJ2-5; D is unclear. Trimming pared 2 bases from V and 2 bases from J, leaving 15 bases between. CDR3 size: 16 residues. Looked up from germline, CDR1 is MGHRA and CDR2 is YSYEKL. The CDR3 DNA follows: TGCGCCAGCAGCCAATCTCCTGGGATGAGACAAGAGACCCAGTACTTC. It is translated as CASSQSPGMRQETQYF.

This chain links TRBV29-1 with TRBJ2-7; 9 bases fit TRBD1. Germline V gene sequence: CDR1 SQVTM, CDR2 ANQGSEA. The CDR3 consists of 14 residues. With 6 bases clipped from V and 3 bases from J, the junction kept 9 bases outside the gene matches. CDR3 loop: CSVADRGWFYEQYF. The DNA for the CDR3 is TGCAGCGTCGCGGACAGGGGTTGGTTCTACGAGCAGTACTTC.

The table lists this clonotype with a few counts. The gene calls are TRBV29-1 and TRBJ2-3; D unclear. V lost 2 bases and J 5 bases, leaving 5 bases between the germline ends. Germline CDR1 SQVTM, CDR2 ANQGSEA. This CDR3 is 11 amino acids long. Here the CDR3 reads CSVELVDTQYF. The CDR3 DNA sequence: TGCAGCGTTGAATTGGTAGATACGCAGTATTTT.

This clonotype was detected a few times. The CDR3 DNA reads TGCGCCAGCAGCCAAGATCTTAGGACAGTAGCCAAAAACATTCAGTACTTC. This sequence encodes CASSQDLRTVAKNIQYF. The chain joins TRBV4-3 to TRBJ2-4; TRBD1 might be the D (6 bases). V lost 0 bases to trimming and J lost 0 bases, with 12 bases between them. The CDR3 loop spans 17 amino acids. In germline, CDR1 is LGHNA, CDR2 YSLEER.

The CDR3 sequence: CASSLDPGGSQETQYF. The CDR3 nucleotides are TGTGCCAGCAGCTTAGATCCCGGAGGGTCACAAGAGACCCAGTACTTC. The J gene is TRBJ2-5, the V gene TRBV11-2, with a possible D match to TRBD2 (6 bases). The V gene lost 0 bases and the J gene lost 2 bases, with 13 bases spanning the gap. Germline CDR1 is SGHAT and CDR2 is FQNNGV. This CDR3 comprises 16 residues. The variable domain in full, completed from reference TRBV11-2 and TRBJ2-5, reads EAGVAQSPRYKIIEKRQSVAFWCNPISGHATLYWYQQILGQGPKLLIQFQNNGVVDDSQLPKDRFSAERLKGVDSTLKIQPAKLEDSAVYLCASSLDPGGSQETQYFGPGTRLLVL.

V is TRBV7-9 and J is TRBJ2-2, with 8 positions matching TRBD1. CDR3 length: 15 amino acids. V lost 5 bases to trimming and J lost 4 bases; unmatched junction nucleotides: 6. CDR1 and CDR2 from the germline V gene are SEHNR and FQNEAQ (reference sequence). The CDR3 loop reads CASSTDRGPTGELFF. CDR3 DNA sequence: TGTGCCAGCAGCACCGACAGGGGTCCCACCGGGGAGCTGTTTTTT. The variable domain in full, with the rest retrieved from reference TRBV7-9 and TRBJ2-2, is DTGVSQNPRHKITKRGQNVTFRCDPISEHNRLYWYRQTLGQGPEFLTYFQNEAQLEKSRLLSDRFSAERPKGSFSTLEIQRTEQGDSAMYLCASSTDRGPTGELFFGEGSRLTVL.

This clonotype was seen more than once but under ten times. V usage is TRBV7-2 and J usage is TRBJ1-6; possible D gene TRBD1, 5 bases. Deletions cut 5 bases from V and 14 bases from J, with 13 bases between. Germline V CDR1 and CDR2: SGHTA, FQGNSA. The CDR3 has 12 amino acids. CDR3 in DNA: TGTGCCAGCAGCCCCCACCGGGGGGCCCTCCACTTT. This gives the protein CASSPHRGALHF.

The chain links TRBV6-5 to TRBJ2-1; 12 bases are a match to TRBD2. This CDR3 contains 18 residues. With V trimmed by 0 bases and J by 0 bases, 3 bases remained unmatched. Germline assignment: CDR1 MNHEY and CDR2 SVGAGI. The CDR3 loop is CASSYSRTSGTSYNEQFF. CDR3 nucleotides: TGTGCCAGCAGTTACTCGAGGACTAGCGGGACCTCCTACAATGAGCAGTTCTTC.

V and J are TRBV10-3 and TRBJ2-5, with a possible D match to TRBD2 (6 bases). The CDR3 is 15 amino acids. Germline loops: CDR1 ENHRY, CDR2 SYGVKD. The ends were cut back, 2 bases at V and 8 bases at J, with 18 bases in the middle. The chain's CDR3 is CAISEREVPGDTQYF. CDR3 nucleotide sequence: TGTGCCATCAGTGAGAGGGAGGTGCCGGGGGATACCCAGTACTTC.